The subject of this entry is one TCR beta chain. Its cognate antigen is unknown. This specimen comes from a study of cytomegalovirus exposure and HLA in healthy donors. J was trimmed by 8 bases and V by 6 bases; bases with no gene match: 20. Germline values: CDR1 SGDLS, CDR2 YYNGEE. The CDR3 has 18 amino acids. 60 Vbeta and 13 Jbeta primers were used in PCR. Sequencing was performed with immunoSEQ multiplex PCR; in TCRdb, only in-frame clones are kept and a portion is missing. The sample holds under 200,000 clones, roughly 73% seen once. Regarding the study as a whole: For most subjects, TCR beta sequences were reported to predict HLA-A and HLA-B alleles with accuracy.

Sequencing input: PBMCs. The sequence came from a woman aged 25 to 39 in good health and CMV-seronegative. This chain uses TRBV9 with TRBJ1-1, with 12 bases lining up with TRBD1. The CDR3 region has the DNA TGTGCCAGCATAGGATTTAGGTTGGGGGACAGGGGGCCAACGGAAGCTTTCTTT. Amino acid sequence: CASIGFRLGDRGPTEAFF.